This note documents a single T cell receptor (beta chain) sequence. Survey-level immunoSEQ v3.0 assays were run. Assay: immunoSEQ multiplex PCR; the TCRdb copy retains only in-frame clones and omits some. The sample includes about 24,000 clones, about nine tenths of them seen just once. This specimen belongs to a study of long-term antiretroviral therapy in people with HIV. The CDR3 covers 15 residues. The germline gives CDR1 LNHDA, CDR2 SQIVND (reference sequence). The V gene end was trimmed by 8 bases and the J gene end by 6 bases; junction bases not matched to a gene: 8. The source was unsorted PBMCs, collected 1.8 years before starting antiretroviral therapy. The V and J genes are TRBV19 and TRBJ2-2; TRBD1 agrees at 11 bases. This receptor was obtained from a man between 50 and 59 years old with HIV. CDR3 sequence reads: CASWEGQGVSGELFF. CDR3 sequence (DNA): TGTGCCAGTTGGGAGGGACAGGGGGTATCCGGGGAGCTGTTTTTT.